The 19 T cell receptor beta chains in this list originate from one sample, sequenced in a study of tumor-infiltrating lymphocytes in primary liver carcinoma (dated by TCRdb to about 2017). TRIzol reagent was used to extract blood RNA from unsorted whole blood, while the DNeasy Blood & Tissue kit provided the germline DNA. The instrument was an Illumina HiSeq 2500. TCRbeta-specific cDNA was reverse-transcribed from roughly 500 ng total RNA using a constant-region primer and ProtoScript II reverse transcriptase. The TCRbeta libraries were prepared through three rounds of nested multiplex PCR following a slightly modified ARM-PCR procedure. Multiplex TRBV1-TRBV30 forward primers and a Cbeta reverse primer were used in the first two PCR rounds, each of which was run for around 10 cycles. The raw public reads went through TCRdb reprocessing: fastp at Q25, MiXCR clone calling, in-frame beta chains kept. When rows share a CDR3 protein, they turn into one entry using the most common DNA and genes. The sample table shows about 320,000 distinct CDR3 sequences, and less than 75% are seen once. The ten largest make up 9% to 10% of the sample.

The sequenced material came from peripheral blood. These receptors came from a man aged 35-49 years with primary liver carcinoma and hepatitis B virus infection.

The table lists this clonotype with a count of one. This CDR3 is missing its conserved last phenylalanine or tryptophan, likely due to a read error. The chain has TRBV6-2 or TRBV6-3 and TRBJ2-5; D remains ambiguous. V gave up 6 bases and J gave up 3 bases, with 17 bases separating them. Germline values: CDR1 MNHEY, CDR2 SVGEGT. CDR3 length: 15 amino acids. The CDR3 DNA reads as TGTGCCAGCAGCGTACGACCCAGCCGAAAAGAGACCCAGTACCTC. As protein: CASSVRPSRKETQYL.

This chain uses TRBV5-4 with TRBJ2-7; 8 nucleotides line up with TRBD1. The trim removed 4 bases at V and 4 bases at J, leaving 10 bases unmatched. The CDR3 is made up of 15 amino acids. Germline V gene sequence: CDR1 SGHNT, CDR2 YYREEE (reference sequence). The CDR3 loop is CASSPRTGTSYEQYF. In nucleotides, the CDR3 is TGTGCCAGCAGCCCTCGGACAGGGACGTCGTACGAGCAGTACTTC.

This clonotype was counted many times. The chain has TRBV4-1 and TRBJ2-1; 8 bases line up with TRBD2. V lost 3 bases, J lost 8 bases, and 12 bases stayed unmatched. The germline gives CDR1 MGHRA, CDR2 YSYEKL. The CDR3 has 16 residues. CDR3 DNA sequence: TGCGCCAGCAGCCACCAAGCGGGAGTCGGGGCCGATGAGCAGTTCTTC. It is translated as CASSHQAGVGADEQFF.

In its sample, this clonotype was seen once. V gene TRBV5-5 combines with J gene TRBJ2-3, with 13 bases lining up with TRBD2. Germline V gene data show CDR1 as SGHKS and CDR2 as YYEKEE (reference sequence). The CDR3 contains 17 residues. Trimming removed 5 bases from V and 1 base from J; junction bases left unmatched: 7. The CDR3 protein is CASRVGLAGSRTDTQYF. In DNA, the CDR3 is TGTGCCAGCAGGGTGGGACTAGCGGGATCCCGCACAGATACGCAGTATTTT.

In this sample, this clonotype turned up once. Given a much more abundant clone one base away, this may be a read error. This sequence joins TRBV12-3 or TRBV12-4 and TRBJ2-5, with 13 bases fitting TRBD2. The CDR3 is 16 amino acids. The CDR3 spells CASSPPGLAGKETHYF. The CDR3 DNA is TGTGCCAGCAGTCCTCCGGGACTAGCGGGAAAAGAGACCCACTACTTC.

The CDR3: CATSDPGDLYEQYF. CDR3 sequence (DNA): TGTGCCACCAGTGATCCAGGAGATCTCTACGAGCAGTACTTC. The V and J genes are TRBV24-1 and TRBJ2-7; no reliable D call. This CDR3 contains 14 residues. V was cut by 3 bases and J by 3 bases, with 11 bases left in between. Germline loops: CDR1 KGHDR, CDR2 SFDVKD.

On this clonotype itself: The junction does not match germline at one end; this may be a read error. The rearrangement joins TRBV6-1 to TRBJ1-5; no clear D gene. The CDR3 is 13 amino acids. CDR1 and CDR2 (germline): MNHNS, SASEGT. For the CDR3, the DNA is TGTGTCAGCAGTGAGGGAAGCAATCAGCCCCAGCATTTT. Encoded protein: CVSSEGSNQPQHF.

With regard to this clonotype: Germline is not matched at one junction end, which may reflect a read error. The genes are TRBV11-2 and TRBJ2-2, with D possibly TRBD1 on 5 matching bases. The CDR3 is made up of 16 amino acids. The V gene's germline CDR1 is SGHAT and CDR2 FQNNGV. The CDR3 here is CASCYIGASNTWELFF. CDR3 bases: TGTGCCAGCTGCTACATAGGGGCCTCGAACACCTGGGAGCTGTTTTTT.

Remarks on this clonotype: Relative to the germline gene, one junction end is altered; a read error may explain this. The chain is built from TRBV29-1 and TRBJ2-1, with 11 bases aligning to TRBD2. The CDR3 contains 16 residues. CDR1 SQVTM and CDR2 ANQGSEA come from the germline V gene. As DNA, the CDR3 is TGCAGCGCTGAATCACCGACTAGCGGGAAACGCAATGAGCGGTTCTTC. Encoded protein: CSAESPTSGKRNERFF.

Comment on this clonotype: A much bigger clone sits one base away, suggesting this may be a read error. CDR3 nucleotides: TGTGCCAGCTGTGAAGAGGGGCTCCTGGGACCCCAGCATTTT. This encodes CASCEEGLLGPQHF. This chain joins TRBV6-1 and TRBJ1-5, with D tentatively TRBD1 (5 bases). The CDR3 consists of 14 residues. CDR1 MNHNS and CDR2 SASEGT come from the germline V gene.

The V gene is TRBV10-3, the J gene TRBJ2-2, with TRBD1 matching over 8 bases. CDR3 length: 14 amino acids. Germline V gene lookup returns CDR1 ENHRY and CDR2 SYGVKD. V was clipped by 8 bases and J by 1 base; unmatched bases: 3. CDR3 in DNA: TGTGCCATCGGACAGGGAGGGAACACCGGGGAGCTGTTTTTT. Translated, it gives CAIGQGGNTGELFF.

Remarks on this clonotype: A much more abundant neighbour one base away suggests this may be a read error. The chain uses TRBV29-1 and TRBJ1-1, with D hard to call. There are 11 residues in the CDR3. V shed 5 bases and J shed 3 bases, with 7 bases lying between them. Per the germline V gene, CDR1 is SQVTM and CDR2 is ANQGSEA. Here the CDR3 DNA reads TGCAGCGTTTTCGGGGACACTGAAGCTTTCTTT. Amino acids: CSVFGDTEAFF.

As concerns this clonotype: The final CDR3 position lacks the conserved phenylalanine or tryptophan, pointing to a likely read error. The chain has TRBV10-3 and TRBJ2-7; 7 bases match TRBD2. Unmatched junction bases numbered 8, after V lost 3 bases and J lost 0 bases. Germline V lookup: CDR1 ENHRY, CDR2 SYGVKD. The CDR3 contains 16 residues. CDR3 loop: CAISDIGTTDSYEQYL. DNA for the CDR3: TGTGCCATCAGTGATATCGGGACTACCGACTCCTACGAGCAGTACCTC.

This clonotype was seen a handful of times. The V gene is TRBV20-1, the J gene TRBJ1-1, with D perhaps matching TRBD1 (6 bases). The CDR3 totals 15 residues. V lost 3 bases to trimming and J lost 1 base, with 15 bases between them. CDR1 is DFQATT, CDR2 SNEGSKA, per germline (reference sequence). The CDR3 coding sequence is TGCAGTGCTAGTCTAGGGGGGGCCGAGAACACTGAAGCTTTCTTT. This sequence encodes CSASLGGAENTEAFF.

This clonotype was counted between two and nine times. The CDR3 here is CASSYSGRGYEQYF. Here the CDR3 DNA reads TGTGCCAGCAGTTACTCGGGACGGGGGTACGAGCAGTACTTC. The genes are TRBV6-5 and TRBJ2-7; D perhaps matches TRBD2 (6 bases). The germline CDR1 and CDR2 sequences are MNHEY and SVGAGI. The CDR3 consists of 14 residues. Trimming took off 0 bases at V and 4 bases at J, with 10 bases between the two ends.

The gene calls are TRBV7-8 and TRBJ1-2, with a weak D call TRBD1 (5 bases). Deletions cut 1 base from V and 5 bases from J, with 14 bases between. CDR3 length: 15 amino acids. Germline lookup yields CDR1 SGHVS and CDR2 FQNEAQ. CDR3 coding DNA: TGTGCCAGCAGCTTAGAACGGCGGGCAGGGTATGGCTACACCTTC. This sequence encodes CASSLERRAGYGYTF.

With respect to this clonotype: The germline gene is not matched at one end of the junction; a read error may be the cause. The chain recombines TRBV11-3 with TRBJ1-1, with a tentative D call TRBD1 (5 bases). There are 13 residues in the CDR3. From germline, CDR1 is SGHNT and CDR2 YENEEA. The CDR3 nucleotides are TGTTCCAGCAGCTTAGGGGTGAACAATGAAGCTTTCTTT. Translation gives CSSSLGVNNEAFF.

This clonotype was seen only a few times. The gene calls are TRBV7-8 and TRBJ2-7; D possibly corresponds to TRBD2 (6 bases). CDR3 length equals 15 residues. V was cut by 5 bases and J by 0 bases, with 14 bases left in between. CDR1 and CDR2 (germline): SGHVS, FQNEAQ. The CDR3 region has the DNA TGTGCCAGCAGCCACCGGCGGGACCTCTCCTACGAGCAGTACTTC. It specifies CASSHRRDLSYEQYF. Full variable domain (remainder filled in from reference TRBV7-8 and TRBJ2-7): GAGVSQSPRYKVAKRGQDVALRCDPISGHVSLFWYQQALGQGPEFLTYFQNEAQLDKSGLPSDRFFAERPEGSVSTLKIQRTQQEDSAVYLCASSHRRDLSYEQYFGPGTRLTVT.

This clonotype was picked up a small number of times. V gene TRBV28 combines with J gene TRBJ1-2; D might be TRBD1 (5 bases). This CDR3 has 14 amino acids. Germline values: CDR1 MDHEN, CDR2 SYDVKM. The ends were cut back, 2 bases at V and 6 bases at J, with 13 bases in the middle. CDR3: CASSLQGRWDGYTF. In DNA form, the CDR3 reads TGTGCCAGCAGTTTACAGGGTAGATGGGATGGCTACACCTTC.